Listed below are T cell receptor beta chains from one sample, sequenced in a study of PD-L1 blockade in urothelial cancer. Using immunoSEQ multiplex PCR, the repertoire was profiled, and TCRdb retains in-frame clones only, with some absent. Found here are tens of thousands of clones, 85% of them singletons; the top ten hold about a sixth. Sequencing was performed on PBMCs, taken around atezolizumab (anti-PD-L1) treatment. The receptor set was obtained from a man between 65 and 85 years old with urothelial cancer. Both conserved end residues are part of each CDR3. A D gene is named only where the DNA matches it firmly. Size values are once, few and many counts, or a class for expanded clones, and some rows have none.

abundance,j_gene,d_gene,v_gene,CDR3nt,CDR3aa
-,TRBJ2-5,TRBD1,TRBV6-5,TGTGCCACCAAACCGGGACAGTCCCCGGGGACCCAGTACTTC,CATKPGQSPGTQYF
-,TRBJ2-1,-,TRBV7-9,TGTGCCAGCAGCGTAGACCAGGGGCGGGAGCAGTTCTTC,CASSVDQGREQFF
-,TRBJ1-4,TRBD1,TRBV19,TGTGCCAGTAATGGGAACAGGGGTGGTGAAAAACTGTTTTTT,CASNGNRGGEKLFF
-,TRBJ2-3,TRBD1,TRBV7-2,TGTGCCAGCAGCCCAAGGACAGGGGTGGCATACGCGTATTTT,CASSPRTGVAYAYF
-,TRBJ1-1,TRBD1,TRBV27,TGTGCCAGCAGCCGACAGGGCCCGAACACTGAAGCTTTCTTT,CASSRQGPNTEAFF
once,TRBJ1-2,TRBD1,TRBV28,TGTGCCAGCAGTCGACAGGGGGCAGGGGGCTACACCTTC,CASSRQGAGGYTF
-,TRBJ2-3,TRBD2,TRBV2,TGTGCCAGCAGTGATTTGGTCGGACTAGCGGGAGACAGATACGCGTATTTT,CASSDLVGLAGDRYAYF
-,TRBJ1-4,-,TRBV30,TGTGCCTGGAGTGAAACAGTCGCAACTAATGAAAAACTGTTTTTT,CAWSETVATNEKLFF
-,TRBJ2-5,-,TRBV27,TGTGCCAGCAGTTTGGGGACTTTGGGCGAGACCCAGTACTTC,CASSLGTLGETQYF
-,TRBJ1-1,-,TRBV2,TGTGCCAGCAGTTGGGAGGGGACCCAGGCTTTCTTT,CASSWEGTQAFF
-,TRBJ2-7,-,TRBV5-1,TGCGCCAGCAGAAGAGAGTTGGAGGAGCAGTACTTC,CASRRELEEQYF
-,TRBJ2-1,TRBD2,TRBV7-2,TGTGCCAGCAGCCCCCGGACTAGCGGGAGGGATCCCTACAATGAGCAGTTCTTC,CASSPRTSGRDPYNEQFF
-,TRBJ2-7,-,TRBV6-5,TGTGCCAGCACCACAGGTTACGAGCAGTACTTC,CASTTGYEQYF
-,TRBJ2-3,TRBD1,TRBV4-2,TGTGCCAGCAGCCAAGATCGTGGACAGGGGGCAGATACGCAGTATTTT,CASSQDRGQGADTQYF
once,TRBJ1-5,-,TRBV6-5,TGTGCCAGCAGCCCCAACAGGGTCGGACAGCCCCAGCATTTT,CASSPNRVGQPQHF
-,TRBJ2-6,TRBD1,TRBV19,TGTGCCAGTGCGACAGGGTTTTCTGGGGCCAACGTCCTGACTTTC,CASATGFSGANVLTF
few,TRBJ2-5,TRBD2,TRBV10-3,TGTGCCATCAGCTGGGAGGGCCCTCAAGAGACCCAGTACTTC,CAISWEGPQETQYF
-,TRBJ1-1,TRBD1,TRBV5-1,TGCGCCAGCAGCTCGACAGGGGTATACAACACTGAAGCTTTCTTT,CASSSTGVYNTEAFF
-,TRBJ2-1,TRBD2,TRBV28,TGTGCCAGCAGTTCGGGGGAGGGATACAATGAGCAGTTCTTC,CASSSGEGYNEQFF
once,TRBJ2-1,TRBD1,TRBV4-1,TGCGCCAGCAGCCAATGGGACAGGGGGGGGTACAATGAGCAGTTCTTC,CASSQWDRGGYNEQFF
-,TRBJ2-1,-,TRBV6-1,TGTGCCAGCAGTGTGAAACCACAGGGATACAATGAGCAGTTCTTC,CASSVKPQGYNEQFF
medium-sized,TRBJ1-1,-,TRBV6-1,TGTGCCAGCAGGGAATGGACAATGAACACTGAAGCTTTCTTT,CASREWTMNTEAFF
-,TRBJ2-7,-,TRBV7-9,TGTGCCAGCAGCGGGCAGCCCTACGAGCAGTACTTC,CASSGQPYEQYF
once,TRBJ1-1,-,TRBV30,TGTGCCTGGAGTGTGAGGGCAGGGGATACTGAAGCTTTCTTT,CAWSVRAGDTEAFF
once,TRBJ2-3,-,TRBV29-1,TGCAGCGTTGAAGGTGCCTCTACCACAGATACGCAGTATTTT,CSVEGASTTDTQYF
-,TRBJ1-2,TRBD1,TRBV28,TGTGCCAGCAGTTCACCTGACAGGGACTTAAACTATGGCTACACCTTC,CASSSPDRDLNYGYTF
-,TRBJ1-2,TRBD1,TRBV29-1,TGCAGCGTAGGGACCGGGACAGGGACGTATGGCTACACCTTC,CSVGTGTGTYGYTF
-,TRBJ2-7,TRBD1,TRBV11-2,TGTGCCAGCAGCCCGGGCTGGGACAGGGGTCACGAGCAGTACTTC,CASSPGWDRGHEQYF
-,TRBJ1-3,-,TRBV5-5,TGTGCCAGCAGCTTGGACCTACAGGGCCCCCAAGGCACCATATATTTT,CASSLDLQGPQGTIYF
-,TRBJ2-7,-,TRBV5-4,TGTGCCAGCAGCTTGGGAGGTCCTAGTAGTAGCCTTGAGCAGTACTTC,CASSLGGPSSSLEQYF
-,TRBJ2-7,TRBD2,TRBV28,TGTGCCAGCAGTTTAGTAGCGGGAGGCCCCTACGAGCAGTACTTC,CASSLVAGGPYEQYF